This T cell receptor (beta chain) emerged from a study of cytomegalovirus exposure and HLA in healthy donors. The germline CDR1 and CDR2 sequences are LGHNA and YNFKEQ. CDR3 length: 11 amino acids. The V gene lost 2 bases and the J gene lost 11 bases, with 9 bases spanning the gap. Both 60 Vbeta primers and 13 Jbeta primers went into the PCR. The table came from immunoSEQ multiplex PCR; TCRdb's copy has only in-frame clones and leaves some out. The sample includes some 180,000 clones, roughly 77% of them seen just once. In this sample, this clone turned up a few times. Sequenced material: PBMCs. The TCR sequence derives from a woman aged 25 to 39 in good health and CMV-seropositive. The V and J genes are TRBV4-2 and TRBJ2-5, with a tentative D call TRBD1 (6 bases). The CDR3 is CASSQPGQQYF. The CDR3, as DNA: TGTGCCAGCAGCCAACCGGGACAACAGTACTTC.